The clone carrying this T cell receptor beta chain appeared a few times. This sample stems from a study of T-cell reconstitution after alpha-beta-depleted transplantation in children. Unique molecular identifiers were used to barcode this TCRbeta library. TCRdb reprocessed the PCR reads via MiXCR and lists one record per CDR3 protein. The sample shows around 370,000 distinct CDR3 sequences, 10% of them seen only once. The CDR3 consists of 13 residues. Germline CDR1 and CDR2: MNHNS and SASEGT. Trimming took 6 bases from V and 3 from J, leaving 11 bases between them. The chain links TRBV6-1 to TRBJ1-1; D is uncertain. This sequence was found in a human donor who donated a stem cell graft to a child with acute lymphoblastic leukemia. Here the sequenced sample was PBMCs from the stem cell graft donor, taken from the stem cell graft. CDR3 residues: CASSNEADTEAFF. CDR3 bases: TGTGCCAGCAGCAATGAGGCTGACACTGAAGCTTTCTTT.